One sample yielded the 9 T cell receptor beta chains listed below, sequenced in a study of blood T cell repertoires in COVID-19. Produced via immunoSEQ multiplex PCR; TCRdb's table is partial and in-frame only. Of roughly 230,000 clones in the sample, approximately 84% are singletons; the top ten hold 6% to 9.5%. Material for sequencing was peripheral blood. All receptors come from a woman over 75 with acute or convalescent COVID-19.

The rearrangement links TRBV3-1 (or the pseudogene TRBV3-2) to TRBJ1-1; D is undetermined. This CDR3 is 15 amino acids long. Trimming removed 7 bases at V and 0 bases at J, with 15 bases between. CDR1 and CDR2 from the germline V gene are LGHDT and YNNKEL (reference sequence). CDR3 DNA: TGTGCCAGCAAGAAGGAAGGGAGGATGAACACTGAAGCTTTCTTT. Translation: CASKKEGRMNTEAFF.

This clone was observed at least ten times. This chain links TRBV5-1 with TRBJ2-2; 10 nucleotides align to TRBD1. The CDR3 consists of 17 residues. J lost 1 base, V lost 3 bases, and 6 bases had no gene match. The V gene's germline CDR1 is SGHRS and CDR2 YFSETQ. Here the CDR3 DNA reads TGCGCCAGCAGCTCCGGACAGGGGGATGTGAACACCGGGGAGCTGTTTTTT. This encodes CASSSGQGDVNTGELFF.

The chain has TRBV15 and TRBJ1-3, with 7 bases matching TRBD1. This CDR3 is 17 amino acids long. V shed 3 bases, J shed 2 bases, and the junction held 10 bases outside the gene matches. The germline CDR1 and CDR2 sequences are LNHNV and YYDKDF (reference sequence). CDR3 residues: CATSREGAILTGNTIYF. CDR3 sequence (DNA): TGTGCCACCAGCAGGGAGGGGGCGATTTTAACTGGAAACACCATATATTTT.

In this sample, this clone turned up once. The chain employs TRBV18 and TRBJ2-7; possible D gene TRBD1, 6 bases. V lost 4 bases and J 3 bases, leaving 22 bases between the germline ends. This CDR3 is 17 amino acids long. Germline CDR1 reads KGHSH; CDR2 reads LQKENI. CDR3 amino acids: CASSRLGSFGGGYEQYF. CDR3 DNA sequence: TGTGCCAGCTCACGGTTGGGCAGCTTTGGGGGCGGCTACGAGCAGTACTTC.

The rearrangement joins TRBV6-2 or TRBV6-3 to TRBJ2-7; 7 nucleotides line up with TRBD1. The V and J ends lost 2 bases and 5 bases, in that order; junction bases with no gene match: 15. The V gene's germline CDR1 is MNHEY and CDR2 SVGEGT. CDR3 length: 17 residues. For the CDR3, the DNA is TGTGCCAGCAGTTACGGCTTCAGGCAGGGGGTTCCGGACGAGCAGTACTTC. It encodes CASSYGFRQGVPDEQYF.

This chain connects TRBV3-1 (or the pseudogene TRBV3-2) to TRBJ1-2; maybe TRBD1 (5 bases). Trimming removed 4 bases from V and 2 bases from J, with 11 bases in between. Germline CDR1 LGHDT, CDR2 YNNKEL (reference sequence). The CDR3 contains 14 residues. The chain's CDR3 is CASSRVGANYGYTF. CDR3 sequence (DNA): TGTGCCAGCAGCCGGGTTGGGGCCAACTATGGCTACACCTTC.

V usage is TRBV5-4 and J usage is TRBJ2-7; 10 bases fit TRBD1. CDR1 and CDR2 from the germline V gene are SGHNT and YYREEE (reference sequence). V shed 1 base and J 1 base; nucleotides not matched to a gene: 2. This CDR3 comprises 15 residues. The CDR3 DNA is TGTGCCAGCAGCTTGCCGGGACAGGGGTCCTACGAGCAGTACTTC. It specifies CASSLPGQGSYEQYF.

The CDR3 DNA reads as TGTGCCAGCTCACCGGGACAGCCAGCGGAACTGTTTTTT. This encodes CASSPGQPAELFF. V gene TRBV18 combines with J gene TRBJ1-4; 7 nucleotides align to TRBD1. CDR3 size: 13 residues. Trimming removed 3 bases from V and 12 bases from J; junction bases left unmatched: 7. CDR1 KGHSH and CDR2 LQKENI come from the germline V gene.

The J gene is TRBJ1-5, the V gene TRBV6-5; D perhaps matches TRBD1 (5 bases). V was pared by 2 bases and J by 6 bases, with 14 bases between. There are 15 residues in the CDR3. CDR1 MNHEY and CDR2 SVGAGI come from the germline V gene. The CDR3 loop is CASSYMAGLGQPQHF. In nucleotides, the CDR3 is TGTGCCAGCAGTTACATGGCAGGGCTGGGTCAGCCCCAGCATTTT.